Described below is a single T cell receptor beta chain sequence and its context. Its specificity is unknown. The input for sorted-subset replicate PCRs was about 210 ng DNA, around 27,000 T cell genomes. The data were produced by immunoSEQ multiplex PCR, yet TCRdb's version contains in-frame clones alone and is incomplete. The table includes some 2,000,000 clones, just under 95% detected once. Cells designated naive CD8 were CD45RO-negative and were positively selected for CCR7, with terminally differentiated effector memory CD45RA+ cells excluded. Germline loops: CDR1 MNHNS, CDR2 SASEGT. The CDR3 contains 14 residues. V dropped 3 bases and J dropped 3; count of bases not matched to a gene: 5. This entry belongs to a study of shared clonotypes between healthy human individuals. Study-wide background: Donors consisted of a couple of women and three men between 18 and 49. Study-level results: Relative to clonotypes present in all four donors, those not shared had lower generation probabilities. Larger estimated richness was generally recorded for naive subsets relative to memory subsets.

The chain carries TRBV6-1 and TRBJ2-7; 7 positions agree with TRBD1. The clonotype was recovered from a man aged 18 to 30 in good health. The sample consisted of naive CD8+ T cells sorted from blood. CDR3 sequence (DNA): TGTGCCAGCAGTGAGGGGGACAGAGACTACGAGCAGTACTTC. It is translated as CASSEGDRDYEQYF.